This TCR beta chain was identified during a study of response to subunit inactivated influenza vaccine. Overall study results and limits: Seasonal influenza vaccination, on each occasion, was suggested by the authors to recruit few new T cells.

There are 15 residues in the CDR3. Germline CDR1 is MGHDK and CDR2 is SYGVNS. J gave up 4 bases and V 3 bases, and 6 bases lay outside the gene matches. Concerning this clonotype itself: The antigen is not known.

Each CDR3 protein is one row after TCRdb ran MiXCR on the RT-PCR reads. The sample has 450,000 to 700,000 distinct CDR3 sequences, around 15% seen once. This chain connects TRBV25-1 to TRBJ2-1; TRBD1 aligns across 7 bases. The sample consisted of PBMCs from blood, taken about 11 days after vaccination. The receptor's source is a man in his fifties or sixties who received an inactivated influenza vaccine. This chain's CDR3 is CASSDRDRRYNEQFF. The DNA for the CDR3 is TGTGCCAGCAGTGACCGGGACAGAAGATACAATGAGCAGTTCTTC.